The 20 T cell receptor beta chains below were found in one sample sequenced in a study of tumor-infiltrating lymphocytes in primary liver carcinoma. RNA isolated from unsorted whole blood supplied the blood RNA, with germline DNA also extracted. A primer matching the constant region was used to make TCR beta cDNA from 500 to 600 ng of total RNA. Amplification in three nested multiplex PCR rounds with slightly modified ARM-PCR gave rise to TCR beta libraries. In the first two PCR rounds, TRBV1-TRBV30 forward primers were paired with a C-beta reverse primer, and each round lasted around 10 cycles. Via MiXCR, TCRdb re-called the multiplex PCR reads, giving one row per CDR3 protein. There are approximately 310,000 distinct CDR3 sequences in the sample; 60% to 80% occur only once, and roughly 8.9% lies in the top ten. Sequenced: peripheral blood. The receptors derive from a man in his forties with primary liver carcinoma and hepatitis B virus infection.

Of note for this clonotype: Because it lacks the conserved phenylalanine or tryptophan at the end, this CDR3 is likely a read error. The chain couples TRBV11-2 to TRBJ1-1, with D maybe TRBD1 (5 bases). CDR3 size: 15 residues. Germline-derived CDR1 and CDR2 are SGHAT and FQNNGV. V lost 5 bases to trimming and J lost 4 bases, with 17 bases between them. This CDR3 reads CASSPMVGGGTEAFS. CDR3 coding DNA: TGTGCCAGCAGCCCCATGGTGGGGGGGGGCACTGAAGCTTTCTCT.

This clonotype showed up many times. The chain is built from TRBV12-3 or TRBV12-4 and TRBJ2-5; TRBD1 matches at 7 bases. This CDR3 is built from 16 residues. The V segment lost 4 bases and the J segment 3 bases; nucleotides outside the gene matches: 11. CDR3 coding DNA: TGTGCCAGCAGTTCCGGTCCGAGTCAGGGGGAAGAGACCCAGTACTTC. This sequence encodes CASSSGPSQGEETQYF.

On this clonotype: This may come from a read error, since a much larger clone is one base off. The chain links TRBV24-1 to TRBJ2-1, with TRBD2 matching over 11 bases. Germline values: CDR1 KGHDR, CDR2 SFDVKD. CDR3 length: 14 residues. The CDR3 spells CVTRGTSGFNEQFF. CDR3 DNA sequence: TGTGTCACCAGGGGGACTAGCGGCTTCAATGAGCAGTTCTTC.

The CDR3 spells CAGTGGPGEQYF. The CDR3 bases are TGTGCCGGCACAGGGGGCCCCGGCGAGCAGTACTTC. The genes are TRBV30 and TRBJ2-7, with TRBD1 matching 9 bases. This CDR3 spans 12 amino acids. CDR1 and CDR2 (germline): GTSNPN, SVGIG (reference sequence). V lost 8 bases and J lost 6; bases outside the gene matches: 8.

This clonotype has at least ten counts. The gene calls are TRBV12-3 or TRBV12-4 and TRBJ1-2, with no clear D. Trimming pared 6 bases from V and 8 bases from J, leaving 16 bases between. This CDR3 is built from 13 residues. DNA for the CDR3: TGTGCCAGCAGACCGGACTCCAACGAGGGCTACACCTTC. Residues: CASRPDSNEGYTF.

This clonotype turned up a few times. The J gene is TRBJ2-5, the V gene TRBV6-1; D is undetermined. Germline V gene data show CDR1 as MNHNS and CDR2 as SASEGT. With 10 bases removed from V and 0 bases from J, the gap between germline ends came to 15 bases. The CDR3 totals 14 residues. Here the CDR3 reads CATSKVGYQETQYF. The CDR3 DNA follows: TGTGCCACCTCGAAGGTGGGGTACCAAGAGACCCAGTACTTC.

Concerning this clonotype itself: A much larger clone differs by one base, so this may be a read error. The chain couples TRBV10-3 to TRBJ2-1, with 8 bases fitting TRBD2. This CDR3 has 15 amino acids. Per the germline V gene, CDR1 is ENHRY and CDR2 is SYGVKD. The J segment lost 2 bases and the V segment lost 6 bases, leaving 6 bases of the junction unmatched. CDR3 nucleotides: TGTGCCATCAGGGACGGTAGCGGGACCTACAATGAGCAGTTCTTC. Translation: CAIRDGSGTYNEQFF.

This clonotype has a count of ten or more. This chain connects TRBV30 to TRBJ2-7; 11 bases match TRBD2. CDR1 and CDR2 (germline): GTSNPN, SVGIG (reference sequence). The junction had 16 bases not matched to a gene; V was cut back by 2 bases and J by 7 bases. CDR3 length equals 17 residues. The CDR3 bases are TGTGCCTGGAGTCGACTTCTAGCGGGAGGTTTCCTAGGAGAGCAGTACTTC. Protein product: CAWSRLLAGGFLGEQYF.

This clonotype was found a few times. The rearrangement uses TRBV14 and TRBJ2-2; the match to TRBD2 covers 13 bases. CDR3 length equals 17 residues. Germline V gene lookup returns CDR1 SGHDN and CDR2 FVKESK. V was pared by 1 base and J by 6 bases, with 5 bases of the junction left unmatched. The chain's CDR3 is CASSQGWTSGGSGELFF. CDR3 sequence (DNA): TGTGCCAGCAGCCAAGGATGGACTAGCGGGGGCTCCGGGGAGCTGTTTTTT.

The chain links TRBV19 to TRBJ2-7, with 14 bases lining up with TRBD2. The CDR3 has 16 residues. Germline values: CDR1 LNHDA, CDR2 SQIVND (reference sequence). With V trimmed by 5 bases and J by 6 bases, 9 bases remained unmatched. The CDR3 coding sequence is TGTGCCAGTAGTCAGTCGACTAGCGGGAGGGCCGGCGAGCAGTACTTC. Translation gives CASSQSTSGRAGEQYF.

In regard to this clonotype: A much larger clone lies one base from this, so it may be a read error. This chain joins TRBV4-2 and TRBJ2-7, with D possibly being TRBD2 (6 bases). Germline CDR1 reads LGHNA; CDR2 reads YNFKEQ. The V gene lost 4 bases and the J gene lost 4 bases, with 14 bases spanning the gap. This CDR3 comprises 14 residues. This chain's CDR3 is CASSPSRRGYEQYF. The CDR3, as DNA: TGTGCCAGCAGCCCTAGCCGGAGGGGATACGAGCAGTACTTC.

This clonotype was counted once. This sequence may be a read error, since a much larger clone differs from it by one base. This sequence joins TRBV5-6 and TRBJ2-1; 10 nucleotides align to TRBD2. The CDR3 contains 13 residues. Germline assignment: CDR1 SGHDT and CDR2 YYEEEE. CDR3 amino acids: CVSSLDPSGSMVF. CDR3 in DNA: TGTGTCAGCAGCTTGGACCCTAGCGGGAGTATGGTCTTC.

This clonotype appeared once. The chain employs TRBV29-1 and TRBJ2-7, with 8 bases fitting TRBD1. This CDR3 spans 15 amino acids. CDR1 and CDR2 from the germline V gene are SQVTM and ANQGSEA. The ends lost 6 bases at V and 7 bases at J; junction bases unmatched: 17. The CDR3 is CSVQEPGQGAGEQYF. The DNA of the CDR3 is TGCAGCGTCCAAGAACCGGGGCAGGGGGCAGGAGAGCAGTACTTC.

This clonotype appeared many times. The V and J genes are TRBV6-6 and TRBJ1-4; a weak D match, TRBD1 (6 bases). The CDR3 is 15 amino acids. Between the trimmed V and J ends, which lost 5 bases and 7 bases, there was a span of 17 bases. Germline V lookup: CDR1 MNHNY, CDR2 SVGAGI (reference sequence). This chain's CDR3 is CASSIGTSGSEKLFF. The DNA for the CDR3 is TGTGCCAGCAGTATCGGGACATCCGGCTCTGAAAAACTGTTTTTT.

This clonotype has a handful of counts. The chain carries TRBV5-1 and TRBJ2-7, with D perhaps being TRBD1 or TRBD2 (5 bases each). The V gene's germline CDR1 is SGHRS and CDR2 YFSETQ. This CDR3 contains 16 residues. Trimming cost V 3 bases and J 0 bases, with 16 bases left between them. CDR3 region: CASSSSQGRTSYEQYF. DNA of the CDR3: TGCGCCAGCAGCTCCTCTCAGGGACGGACCTCCTACGAGCAGTACTTC.

The chain recombines TRBV6-5 with TRBJ2-3; D is unresolved. The CDR3 is made up of 14 amino acids. Germline V gene data show CDR1 as MNHEY and CDR2 as SVGAGI. V was cut by 6 bases and J by 7 bases, with 17 bases left in between. The CDR3 nucleotides read TGTGCCAGCAGAACCGATCAGGTGACCCATACGCAGTATTTT. This sequence encodes CASRTDQVTHTQYF.

As to this clonotype: This may be a read error: a much more frequent sequence differs by one nucleotide. The CDR3 bases are TGTGCCAGCACCCCCCTCGGGTCGGGCGCAGATACGCAGTATTTT. Translated: CASTPLGSGADTQYF. The chain carries TRBV11-2 and TRBJ2-3; no firm D call. V was shortened by 7 bases and J by 4 bases, with 18 bases between the two germline ends. The length of the CDR3 is 15 residues. Germline V lookup: CDR1 SGHAT, CDR2 FQNNGV.

Comments on this clonotype: Sequence at one end of the junction differs from germline and may be a read error. The gene calls are TRBV29-1 and TRBJ1-2, with D maybe TRBD1 (5 bases). The CDR3 consists of 12 residues. Germline assignment: CDR1 SQVTM and CDR2 ANQGSEA. The CDR3 DNA follows: TGCAGCGTTGGCGGGGACCTCCATGGCTACTCCTTC. As protein: CSVGGDLHGYSF.

This rearrangement joins TRBV30 to TRBJ2-2; a possible D gene is TRBD1 (5 bases). CDR1 GTSNPN and CDR2 SVGIG come from the germline V gene (reference sequence). This CDR3 is built from 12 residues. V lost 6 bases and J 6 bases, leaving 11 bases between the germline ends. The DNA for the CDR3 is TGTGCCTGCGGACACGGCGCCGGGGAGCTGTTTTTT. Its protein is CACGHGAGELFF.

With regard to this clonotype: No conserved phenylalanine or tryptophan ends this CDR3, so it is likely a read error. This chain links TRBV11-2 with TRBJ2-5; 10 bases are a match to TRBD2. This CDR3 spans 16 amino acids. The germline gives CDR1 SGHAT, CDR2 FQNNGV. CDR3 region: CASNLCSGRSQETQYS. The CDR3 DNA reads TGTGCCAGCAACTTATGTAGCGGGAGGTCCCAAGAGACCCAGTACTCC.